The 21 T cell receptor beta chains presented below share a single source sample, sequenced in a study of PD-1 blockade in mismatch repair-deficient tumors. Profiling relied on immunoSEQ multiplex PCR, and the TCRdb table lists in-frame clones only, not all of them. The sample yields about 22,000 clones, 70% to 90% seen once. The source material was peripheral blood, sampled 2 weeks after starting pembrolizumab. These TCRs come from an adult with mismatch repair-deficient cancer.

DNA for the CDR3: TGTGCCAGCAGCCCGCGACAGTCCTGGACGCAGTATTTT. It specifies CASSPRQSWTQYF. This chain connects TRBV5-5 to TRBJ2-3; possible D gene TRBD1, 5 bases. The V and J ends lost 4 bases and 9 bases respectively, with 15 bases between them. The CDR3 runs 13 residues. Germline CDR1 is SGHKS and CDR2 is YYEKEE (reference sequence). Supplemented by reference TRBV5-5 and TRBJ2-3, the full variable domain reads DAGVTQSPTHLIKTRGQQVTLRCSPISGHKSVSWYQQVLGQGPQFIFQYYEKEERGRGNFPDRFSARQFPNYSSELNVNALLLGDSALYLCASSPRQSWTQYFGPGTRLTVL.

V is TRBV7-9 and J is TRBJ2-7, with 10 bases lining up with TRBD1. The CDR3 spans 15 residues. With 5 bases clipped from V and 4 bases from J, the junction kept 8 bases outside the gene matches. The germline gives CDR1 SEHNR, CDR2 FQNEAQ (reference sequence). The CDR3 region has the DNA TGTGCCAGCAGCGATGCCCGGGACAGGGGATACGAGCAGTACTTC. Translation gives CASSDARDRGYEQYF.

This chain uses TRBV7-9 with TRBJ2-2, with TRBD1 matching over 7 bases. V was clipped by 3 bases and J by 5 bases; unmatched bases: 9. The V gene's germline CDR1 is SEHNR and CDR2 FQNEAQ (reference sequence). This CDR3 is 16 amino acids long. CDR3 nucleotides: TGTGCCAGCAGCTTCTCAAGGGGGCTTGGAACCGGGGAGCTGTTTTTT. Its translation is CASSFSRGLGTGELFF.

V usage is TRBV5-6 and J usage is TRBJ2-1; 7 bases map to TRBD2. V gave up 0 bases and J gave up 10 bases; unmatched junction bases: 19. In germline, CDR1 is SGHDT, CDR2 YYEEEE. The CDR3 runs 18 residues. DNA for the CDR3: TGTGCCAGCAGCTTGGGTGGCCTCGGGCTAGCGGCGGCCAGGGAGCAGTTCTTC. Protein product: CASSLGGLGLAAAREQFF.

The rearrangement joins TRBV28 to TRBJ1-2; D is perhaps TRBD1 (5 bases). The CDR3 sequence is 14 residues long. CDR1 and CDR2 from the germline V gene are MDHEN and SYDVKM. The V end lost 5 bases, the J end lost 3 bases, and 13 bases lay between the germline ends. CDR3: CASSTAGRDYGYTF. In DNA form, the CDR3 reads TGTGCCAGCAGTACCGCGGGGCGCGACTATGGCTACACCTTC.

V usage is TRBV5-4 and J usage is TRBJ2-2; 7 bases line up with TRBD1. The CDR3 length is 15 residues. With 4 bases clipped from V and 9 bases from J, the junction kept 12 bases outside the gene matches. The germline V gene has CDR1 SGHNT and CDR2 YYREEE (reference sequence). The DNA for the CDR3 is TGTGCCAGCAGCGTCGACAGGGTGGATTACCGGGAGCTGTTTTTT. Amino acids: CASSVDRVDYRELFF.

The chain employs TRBV6-6 and TRBJ2-1; perhaps TRBD1 as D (5 bases). There are 14 residues in the CDR3. Looked up from germline, CDR1 is MNHNY and CDR2 is SVGAGI (reference sequence). V lost 2 bases and J lost 5, with 10 bases in between. CDR3 sequence: CASSYGAENNEQFF. The CDR3 nucleotides are TGTGCCAGCAGTTACGGGGCGGAAAACAATGAGCAGTTCTTC.

The chain's CDR3 is CASSTGQGYYGYTF. The CDR3 DNA sequence: TGTGCCAGCAGCACGGGACAGGGCTACTATGGCTACACCTTC. This chain joins TRBV9 and TRBJ1-2, with 9 bases fitting TRBD1. CDR1 and CDR2 from the germline V gene are SGDLS and YYNGEE. This CDR3 spans 14 amino acids. The V gene end was trimmed by 4 bases and the J gene end by 3 bases; junction bases not matched to a gene: 4.

The chain couples TRBV11-2 to TRBJ2-5; possibly TRBD1 for D (5 bases). The CDR3 covers 14 residues. V lost 0 bases and J 10 bases, leaving 15 bases between the germline ends. Germline CDR1 SGHAT, CDR2 FQNNGV. DNA for the CDR3: TGTGCCAGCAGCTTAGATAGGGGATTGAGAGGCCAGTACTTC. Amino acid sequence: CASSLDRGLRGQYF.

By proportion, this clone is large. The V call is TRBV30, the J call TRBJ1-1, with a possible D match to TRBD1 (6 bases). Germline CDR1 reads GTSNPN; CDR2 reads SVGIG (reference sequence). This CDR3 spans 16 amino acids. V was trimmed by 2 bases and J by 1 base, leaving 17 bases between them. The CDR3 is CAWSQRGRGSNTEAFF. The CDR3 DNA reads as TGTGCCTGGAGTCAAAGAGGCAGGGGATCGAACACTGAAGCTTTCTTT. Full variable domain (outside the CDR3, taken from reference TRBV30 and TRBJ1-1): SQTIHQWPATLVQPVGSPLSLECTVEGTSNPNLYWYRQAAGRGLQLLFYSVGIGQISSEVPQNLSASRPQDRQFILSSKKLLLSDSGFYLCAWSQRGRGSNTEAFFGQGTRLTVV.

The sample holds one count of this clone. The gene calls are TRBV6-6 and TRBJ2-5, with TRBD2 matching over 7 bases. The CDR3 sequence is 15 residues long. Germline CDR1 MNHNY, CDR2 SVGAGI (reference sequence). V lost 0 bases, J lost 1 base, and 2 bases stayed unmatched. The CDR3 region has the DNA TGTGCCAGCAGTTACTCAGAGCGGGGCCAAGAGACCCAGTACTTC. It yields the protein CASSYSERGQETQYF.

This sequence joins TRBV6-1 and TRBJ2-2; possibly TRBD1 or TRBD2 for D (5 bases each). V was clipped by 4 bases and J by 3 bases, with 9 bases between them. There are 14 residues in the CDR3. CDR1 and CDR2 from the germline V gene are MNHNS and SASEGT. CDR3 protein: CASSVQDYTGELFF. The CDR3 DNA is TGTGCCAGCAGTGTACAGGACTACACCGGGGAGCTGTTTTTT.

The V and J genes are TRBV5-1 and TRBJ2-7; D might be TRBD1 or TRBD2, each matching 7 bases. Germline lookup yields CDR1 SGHRS and CDR2 YFSETQ. The CDR3 covers 13 residues. The V end lost 4 bases, the J end lost 6 bases, and 14 bases lay between the germline ends. The chain's CDR3 is CASSTDREGEQYF. In nucleotides, the CDR3 is TGCGCCAGCAGCACCGACAGGGAGGGCGAGCAGTACTTC.

This chain uses TRBV11-3 with TRBJ2-3; maybe TRBD2 (6 bases). This CDR3 is 14 amino acids long. Germline loops: CDR1 SGHNT, CDR2 YENEEA. The germline V and J ends were trimmed by 9 bases and 0 bases, with 13 bases remaining between them. In nucleotides, the CDR3 is TGTGCCAGTTCACCGGGACTCAGCACAGATACGCAGTATTTT. It encodes CASSPGLSTDTQYF. The whole variable domain, remainder taken from reference TRBV11-3 and TRBJ2-3, is EAGVVQSPRYKIIEKKQPVAFWCNPISGHNTLYWYLQNLGQGPELLIRYENEEAVDDSQLPKDRFSAERLKGVDSTLKIQPAELGDSAVYLCASSPGLSTDTQYFGPGTRLTVL.

This clone was seen a handful of times. V and J are TRBV6-4 and TRBJ2-1; tentatively, D is TRBD1 (5 bases). V lost 0 bases to trimming and J lost 5 bases, with 5 bases between them. This CDR3 has 13 amino acids. The germline V gene encodes CDR1 MRHNA and CDR2 SNTAGT. For the CDR3, the DNA is TGTGCCAGCAGTGACTCGGACAACAATGAGCAGTTCTTC. This encodes CASSDSDNNEQFF.

The rearrangement uses TRBV7-9 and TRBJ1-2, with D possibly matching TRBD1 (6 bases). The V end lost 5 bases, the J end lost 6 bases, and 19 bases lay between the germline ends. The CDR3 is made up of 15 amino acids. Germline CDR1 is SEHNR and CDR2 is FQNEAQ (reference sequence). The CDR3 DNA follows: TGTGCCAGCAGCCGTCTCGACAGGCCCTATGATGGCTACACCTTC. Its protein is CASSRLDRPYDGYTF. The whole variable domain, filled in from reference TRBV7-9 and TRBJ1-2, reads DTGVSQNPRHKITKRGQNVTFRCDPISEHNRLYWYRQTLGQGPEFLTYFQNEAQLEKSRLLSDRFSAERPKGSFSTLEIQRTEQGDSAMYLCASSRLDRPYDGYTFGSGTRLTVV.

The rearrangement links TRBV6-1 to TRBJ1-5, with TRBD1 identical over 8 bases. The CDR3 length is 13 residues. Germline V lookup: CDR1 MNHNS, CDR2 SASEGT. V shed 8 bases, J shed 6 bases, and the junction held 6 bases outside the gene matches. The CDR3 sequence: CASGGQEIQPQHF. The CDR3 DNA reads TGTGCCAGCGGGGGACAGGAAATTCAGCCCCAGCATTTT.

The chain employs TRBV6-1 and TRBJ1-4; D is perhaps TRBD1 (5 bases). Between the trimmed V and J ends, which lost 5 bases and 8 bases, there was a span of 15 bases. Per the germline V gene, CDR1 is MNHNS and CDR2 is SASEGT. The CDR3 runs 14 residues. The CDR3 region is CASSSPRDLEKLFF. CDR3 nucleotide sequence: TGTGCCAGCAGTTCCCCCCGGGACCTAGAAAAACTGTTTTTT.

The chain has TRBV7-9 and TRBJ1-2; D gene uncertain. Trimming removed 1 base from V and 4 bases from J, with 10 bases in between. Per the germline V gene, CDR1 is SEHNR and CDR2 is FQNEAQ (reference sequence). The CDR3 runs 14 residues. The CDR3 protein is CASSLDPESYGYTF. CDR3 in DNA: TGTGCCAGCAGCTTAGATCCGGAAAGCTATGGCTACACCTTC.

The chain is built from TRBV13 and TRBJ2-2, with a tentative D call TRBD2 (6 bases). Germline values: CDR1 PRHDT, CDR2 FYEKMQ (reference sequence). The CDR3 is 13 residues long. Trimming pared 4 bases from V and 8 bases from J, leaving 11 bases between. The CDR3 loop reads CASSWGESGELFF. The DNA for the CDR3 is TGTGCCAGCAGCTGGGGGGAATCGGGGGAGCTGTTTTTT.

This chain connects TRBV19 to TRBJ2-7; no definite D call. CDR1 is LNHDA and CDR2 is SQIVND in the germline V gene (reference sequence). This CDR3 spans 15 amino acids. Deletions cut 0 bases from V and 2 bases from J, with 11 bases between. The chain's CDR3 is CASSIEAGLAYEQYF. CDR3 in DNA: TGTGCCAGTAGTATAGAGGCTGGTTTAGCCTACGAGCAGTACTTC.